These T cell receptor beta chains were read from a single sample in a study of blood T cell repertoires in COVID-19. Data came from immunoSEQ multiplex PCR; TCRdb stores just in-frame clones and leaves some out. The sample holds just under 90,000 clones; less than 80% are singletons and the top ten take around 14%. Sequencing was done on a sample of peripheral blood. The origin of the receptors is a woman of 80 years or more with acute or convalescent COVID-19. The CDR3 runs from the conserved cysteine through the conserved F or W. Each record gives: clone size, V gene, D gene, J gene, CDR3 protein, CDR3 DNA. A D gene is named only where the DNA matches it firmly. Clone sizes are given selectively: once, few, many, or a class where the clone is expanded.

NA,TRBV7-6,NA,TRBJ1-1,CASSFRGWDTEAFF,TGTGCCAGCAGCTTCAGGGGTTGGGACACTGAAGCTTTCTTT
few,TRBV4-3,TRBD1,TRBJ2-7,CASSQHSRGQGFYEQYF,TGCGCCAGCAGCCAGCATTCCCGGGGACAGGGATTCTACGAGCAGTACTTC
NA,TRBV5-4,TRBD1,TRBJ1-1,CASSLGQEGTEAFF,TGTGCCAGCAGCCTCGGACAGGAGGGCACTGAAGCTTTCTTT
few,TRBV5-1,TRBD1,TRBJ1-2,CASRGQDVYSGYTF,TGCGCCAGCAGGGGACAGGATGTATATAGTGGCTACACCTTC
NA,TRBV30,NA,TRBJ1-2,CAWSGQANYGYTF,TGTGCCTGGAGTGGACAGGCCAACTATGGCTACACCTTC
NA,TRBV29-1,TRBD1,TRBJ1-2,CSVEWQGAYGYTF,TGCAGCGTTGAATGGCAGGGGGCTTATGGCTACACCTTC
NA,TRBV4-2,NA,TRBJ1-1,CASSRGRGGLETEAFF,TGTGCCAGCAGCCGCGGCCGGGGGGGTCTTGAGACTGAAGCTTTCTTT
few,TRBV5-4,NA,TRBJ2-7,CASSSGQKRSSYEQYF,TGTGCCAGCAGCTCTGGACAGAAGAGGAGCTCCTACGAGCAGTACTTC
NA,TRBV6-5,TRBD1,TRBJ2-3,CASSPTGDLLDTQYF,TGTGCCAGCAGCCCGACAGGGGATCTTTTGGATACGCAGTATTTT
few,TRBV7-9,TRBD1,TRBJ2-7,CAVETGTGGSGEQYF,TGTGCCGTCGAGACCGGGACAGGGGGCTCCGGGGAGCAGTACTTC
NA,TRBV7-9,NA,TRBJ1-3,CASSLTRGSRSGNTIYF,TGTGCCAGCAGCTTAACGCGGGGAAGTCGGTCTGGAAACACCATATATTTT
NA,TRBV7-3,NA,TRBJ1-2,CASSPSTGRDYGYTF,TGTGCCAGCAGCCCCTCCACAGGGAGAGACTATGGCTACACCTTC
NA,TRBV15,TRBD2,TRBJ2-4,CATSRGEGSDIQYF,TGTGCCACCAGCAGAGGGGAGGGGTCAGACATTCAGTACTTC
NA,TRBV6-5,NA,TRBJ2-7,CASSSQGSEQYF,TGTGCCAGCAGTTCGCAGGGGTCCGAGCAGTACTTC
NA,TRBV4-3,NA,TRBJ1-2,CASSQGSSYGYTF,TGCGCCAGCAGCCAAGGGAGTTCCTATGGCTACACCTTC
NA,TRBV15,NA,TRBJ1-5,CATSTTYEQPQHF,TGTGCCACCAGTACTACTTATGAACAGCCCCAGCATTTT
NA,TRBV7-9,NA,TRBJ2-3,CASSAGGGTQYF,TGTGCCAGCAGCGCCGGGGGAGGTACGCAGTATTTT
NA,TRBV11-3,TRBD1,TRBJ2-5,CASSKGDRKQETQYF,TGTGCCAGCAGCAAAGGGGACAGGAAACAAGAGACCCAGTACTTC
NA,TRBV12-3/TRBV12-4,TRBD1,TRBJ1-1,CASSTGTGGEAFF,TGTGCCAGCAGCACCGGGACAGGGGGAGAAGCTTTCTTT
few,TRBV30,TRBD1,TRBJ1-1,CAWTQGTGDTEAFF,TGTGCCTGGACCCAAGGGACAGGGGACACTGAAGCTTTCTTT
many,TRBV2,NA,TRBJ2-7,CASSSWAGHGQYF,TGTGCCAGCTCTTCTTGGGCAGGCCACGGGCAGTACTTC
NA,TRBV15,TRBD1,TRBJ1-1,CATSRDPQGANTEAFF,TGTGCCACCAGCAGAGATCCCCAGGGGGCAAACACTGAAGCTTTCTTT
few,TRBV4-1,TRBD1,TRBJ1-2,CASSQYQGAPGYTF,TGCGCCAGCAGCCAATACCAGGGGGCGCCTGGCTACACCTTC
NA,TRBV6-1,NA,TRBJ1-5,CASSEVGEGSTSANQPQHF,TGTGCCAGCAGTGAGGTAGGGGAGGGGAGTACGAGCGCGAATCAGCCCCAGCATTTT
NA,TRBV2,NA,TRBJ2-7,CASSEDRYEQYF,TGTGCCAGCAGTGAAGACAGGTACGAGCAGTACTTC
NA,TRBV27,NA,TRBJ1-6,CASSVDRPFSPLHF,TGTGCCAGCAGTGTAGACAGGCCTTTTTCACCCCTCCACTTT
NA,TRBV28,NA,TRBJ2-2,CAILKRNTGELFF,TGTGCCATCCTGAAGCGGAACACCGGGGAGCTGTTTTTT